Listed below are T cell receptor beta chains from one sample, sequenced in a study of identical twins. TCRdb processed the 5' RACE reads anew with MiXCR; each CDR3 protein has one entry. The sample lists 500,000 or so distinct CDR3 sequences, about 20% occurring once. The data were also submitted as part of a second study, on T cells expressing NK-cell markers.

Sequencing was carried out using CD4+ T cells sorted from blood. The receptors were gathered from a woman between 18 and 30 years old in good health. CDR3s include the opening cysteine and the closing phenylalanine or tryptophan. A D gene is named only where the DNA matches it firmly. The size field is filled for only some rows; it gives once, few, many or a size class.

clone size: NA; J gene: TRBJ1-1; V gene: TRBV11-2; CDR3 length: 13; D gene: NA; CDR3 protein: CASSLGVRVEAFF; CDR3 DNA: TGTGCCAGCAGCTTAGGGGTCCGGGTTGAAGCTTTCTTT
clone size: NA; J gene: TRBJ2-2; V gene: TRBV7-7; CDR3 length: 19; D gene: TRBD2; CDR3 protein: CASSLAPLAGGPYTGELFF; CDR3 DNA: TGTGCTAGCAGCTTAGCCCCACTAGCGGGGGGGCCGTACACCGGGGAGCTGTTTTTT
clone size: few; J gene: TRBJ2-3; V gene: TRBV20-1; CDR3 length: 13; D gene: TRBD2; CDR3 protein: CSGVSGGGDTQYF; CDR3 DNA: TGCAGTGGGGTTAGCGGGGGCGGAGATACGCAGTATTTT
clone size: NA; J gene: TRBJ2-7; V gene: TRBV20-1; CDR3 length: 11; D gene: NA; CDR3 protein: CSAREGPEQYF; CDR3 DNA: TGTAGTGCTAGAGAAGGCCCGGAGCAGTACTTC
clone size: few; J gene: TRBJ1-1; V gene: TRBV11-2; CDR3 length: 12; D gene: NA; CDR3 protein: CASSLPPGRAFF; CDR3 DNA: TGTGCCAGCAGCCTACCTCCGGGGCGAGCTTTCTTT
clone size: NA; J gene: TRBJ2-7; V gene: TRBV3-1; CDR3 length: 15; D gene: NA; CDR3 protein: CASSLRPGEAYEQYF; CDR3 DNA: TGTGCCAGCAGCCTCAGACCCGGGGAGGCCTACGAGCAGTACTTC
clone size: NA; J gene: TRBJ2-1; V gene: TRBV20-1; CDR3 length: 11; D gene: NA; CDR3 protein: CSARRVNEQFF; CDR3 DNA: TGCAGTGCTAGAAGGGTAAATGAGCAGTTCTTC
clone size: NA; J gene: TRBJ2-7; V gene: TRBV14; CDR3 length: 19; D gene: NA; CDR3 protein: CASSQEDPGPLMSYYEQYF; CDR3 DNA: TGTGCCAGCAGCCAAGAGGATCCGGGTCCCCTGATGAGCTACTACGAGCAGTACTTC
clone size: few; J gene: TRBJ2-2; V gene: TRBV20-1; CDR3 length: 12; D gene: NA; CDR3 protein: CSAPGHTGELFF; CDR3 DNA: TGCAGTGCTCCCGGCCACACCGGGGAGCTGTTTTTT
clone size: few; J gene: TRBJ2-7; V gene: TRBV6-2/TRBV6-3; CDR3 length: 14; D gene: TRBD1; CDR3 protein: CASIPDRVTHEQYF; CDR3 DNA: TGTGCCAGCATCCCGGACAGGGTTACACACGAGCAGTACTTC
clone size: once; J gene: TRBJ2-3; V gene: TRBV7-8; CDR3 length: 17; D gene: TRBD2; CDR3 protein: CASSVGGTSTSTDTQYF; CDR3 DNA: TGTGCCAGCAGCGTAGGGGGGACTAGTACTAGCACAGATACGCAGTATTTT
clone size: NA; J gene: TRBJ2-3; V gene: TRBV3-1; CDR3 length: 17; D gene: NA; CDR3 protein: CASSQKSRASGTDTQYF; CDR3 DNA: TGTGCCAGCAGCCAGAAGTCCAGGGCATCTGGCACAGATACGCAGTATTTT
clone size: NA; J gene: TRBJ2-3; V gene: TRBV24-1; CDR3 length: 17; D gene: NA; CDR3 protein: CATSDSGAGRLAYTQYF; CDR3 DNA: TGTGCCACCAGTGATTCCGGGGCGGGACGCCTCGCCTATACGCAGTATTTT
clone size: NA; J gene: TRBJ1-1; V gene: TRBV5-1; CDR3 length: 15; D gene: TRBD1; CDR3 protein: CASSRQTGENTEAFF; CDR3 DNA: TGCGCCAGCAGCAGGCAGACAGGGGAGAACACTGAAGCTTTCTTT
clone size: NA; J gene: TRBJ1-5; V gene: TRBV20-1; CDR3 length: 12; D gene: NA; CDR3 protein: CSARRKGQPQHF; CDR3 DNA: TGCAGTGCTAGAAGGAAAGGACAGCCCCAGCATTTT
clone size: few; J gene: TRBJ2-2; V gene: TRBV12-3/TRBV12-4; CDR3 length: 16; D gene: TRBD2; CDR3 protein: CASSRRLATNTGELFF; CDR3 DNA: TGTGCCAGCAGTCGGAGACTAGCGACCAACACCGGGGAGCTGTTTTTT
clone size: few; J gene: TRBJ2-6; V gene: TRBV3-1; CDR3 length: 13; D gene: NA; CDR3 protein: CASSLAAANVLTF; CDR3 DNA: TGTGCCAGCAGCCTCGCCGCGGCCAACGTCCTGACTTTC
clone size: NA; J gene: TRBJ1-5; V gene: TRBV7-8; CDR3 length: 15; D gene: NA; CDR3 protein: CASSLGGYYNQPQHF; CDR3 DNA: TGTGCCAGCAGCCTTGGGGGGTACTACAATCAGCCCCAGCATTTT
clone size: many; J gene: TRBJ2-7; V gene: TRBV2; CDR3 length: 14; D gene: NA; CDR3 protein: CASSDQGLDYEQYF; CDR3 DNA: TGTGCCAGCAGTGATCAGGGTCTGGATTACGAGCAGTACTTC
clone size: few; J gene: TRBJ2-2; V gene: TRBV12-3/TRBV12-4; CDR3 length: 11; D gene: NA; CDR3 protein: CASSQSGELFF; CDR3 DNA: TGTGCCAGCAGTCAGTCTGGGGAGCTGTTTTTT